This T cell receptor beta chain was recovered during a study of T cells after yellow fever vaccination (dated 2019 in TCRdb). Regarding the complete study: Libraries from fractions with low cell numbers were prepared with the SMART-Seq v4 Ultra Low Input RNA kit. To follow T-cell clones before and after both primary and booster YFV17D yellow fever vaccination, bulk TCR alpha and beta repertoires underwent longitudinal sequencing. Blood was collected at multiple timepoints before and after primary and secondary immunization, and bulk PBMC replicates and cell subsets were isolated. Two healthy male donors, one aged 18 to 30 and one aged 30 to 40 years, made up the cohort. Results and caveats for the whole study, not just this receptor: The secondary T-cell response was found to be weaker but faster than the primary response, with a peak reached on day 5 rather than on day 15. After the booster, most of the clones that had expanded following primary vaccination were detected again (roughly 97% of CD4 and 88% of CD8), which suggests that memory was broadly maintained. Only a couple of donors were included in the study, so the extent to which the findings can be generalized is limited. FACS-sorted repertoires could contain abundant contaminating clonotypes from the bulk population, so computational filtering was required. A small share of clonotypes occurred in both CD4 and CD8 compartments, likely arising from convergent recombination.

The intended sense of this specimen's treatment or condition label: live attenuated yellow fever vaccine strain. At each blood-draw timepoint, two biological replicates of bulk PBMCs were collected. PBMCs were isolated from peripheral blood using a standard Ficoll-Paque protocol. RNA was extracted with TriZol from bulk PBMCs, CD4 and CD8 fractions, and dextramer-positive and dextramer-negative fractions. The junction carries 7 bases between V and J, which are trimmed by 0 bases and 2 bases respectively. CDR1 and CDR2 (LGHNA, YSLEER) derive from the germline V gene. Measured from the cysteine to the phenylalanine, the CDR3 is 15 residues long. This entry keeps only the CDR3 DNA: 45 bases, framed from base 1. The sequencing machine was an Illumina NovaSeq 6000. Synthesis of TCR cDNA relied on 5'RACE template switching, a step that introduced a universal primer site along with unique molecular identifiers. cDNA synthesis was primed from both the TCR alpha and TCR beta constant segments. Library amplification used two PCR steps, and the second PCR step added sample barcodes and sequencing adapters. Sequencing of libraries was performed on Illumina HiSeq 2500 (2x100 bp) or NovaSeq (2x150 bp). Processing in the source paper ran as follows. Reads were demultiplexed and collapsed into UMI consensus sequences with MIGEC, and V(D)J alignment was performed with MiXCR. Vaccine-responding clonotypes were identified with edgeR using replicate PBMC samples, with FDR below 0.01 and a log2 fold change above 5 up to day 15 being required. Each bulk clonotype was labeled CD4 or CD8 based on which sequenced repertoire, CD4 or CD8, contained the clonotype at higher abundance. TCRdb trimmed public reads at Q25 via fastp, called clones via MiXCR and kept in-frame beta chains. CDR3 protein sequences are deduplicated, and each keeps its most common genes and DNA. For this entry, the V and J calls and clone size follow TCRdb and not the study's own pipeline. The sample table shows 300,000 to 400,000 distinct CDR3 sequences, and 4% are seen once. The top ten hold less than 25% of the sample.

This clonotype was counted a few times. The antigen it binds to is not known. Base qualities are not provided; no much larger clone lies one nucleotide away. Here the sequenced sample was PBMCs, taken 5 days after the yellow fever booster vaccination. This TCR came from a man younger than 30 who received the YFV17D yellow fever vaccine. The rearranged chain carries TRBV4-3 and TRBJ2-2; confidence is insufficient to name the D gene. The CDR3 reads as follows: CASSQDYTNTGELFF. In nucleotide form, the sequence is TGCGCCAGCAGCCAAGATTACACTAACACCGGGGAGCTGTTTTTT.